Shown below are 21 T cell receptor beta chains from a single sample sequenced in a study of vaccination effects on CD4 cells after COVID-19. Measured with immunoSEQ multiplex PCR; TCRdb has only the in-frame clones, and not every one. The sample records around 79,000 clones, around four fifths being singletons. ViraFEST expansion of antigen-specific CD4+ T cells with viral peptide pools preceded sequencing. The culture ran for 10 to 11 days, and then CD4+ T cells were isolated. These receptors have no identified antigens. Sequencing was performed on CD4+ T cells from PBMCs cultured with HCoV-229E spike peptides, taken before COVID-19 vaccination. These receptors came from a human donor who received a COVID-19 vaccine.

This clone came up a few times. This sequence joins TRBV5-1 and TRBJ1-5; a possible D gene is TRBD1 (5 bases). The V end lost 0 bases, the J end lost 1 base, and 11 bases lay between the germline ends. This CDR3 has 16 amino acids. Germline V CDR1 and CDR2: SGHRS, YFSETQ. The CDR3 sequence: CASSLEAGKSNQPQHF. For the CDR3, the DNA is TGCGCCAGCAGCTTGGAAGCAGGGAAGAGCAATCAGCCCCAGCATTTT.

DNA of the CDR3: TGCGCCAGCAGCTTGGCCCCCCTAGCGGGGGAGAAGAACACAGATACGCAGTATTTT. Its protein product is CASSLAPLAGEKNTDTQYF. The chain joins TRBV5-1 to TRBJ2-3; TRBD2 matches at 10 bases. Germline values: CDR1 SGHRS, CDR2 YFSETQ. V trimming: 0 bases; J trimming: 2 bases; junction bases outside the gene matches: 12. This CDR3 comprises 19 residues.

This clone was found a few times. The V gene is TRBV18, the J gene TRBJ2-2; 8 bases map to TRBD1. J gave up 7 bases and V 3 bases, and 16 bases lay outside the gene matches. Germline V gene lookup returns CDR1 KGHSH and CDR2 LQKENI. The CDR3 runs 18 residues. The CDR3 bases are TGTGCCAGCTCACCGCCCCCCGACAGGGGCATAAGGGACGGGGAGCTGTTTTTT. Translation gives CASSPPPDRGIRDGELFF.

The V call is TRBV18, the J call TRBJ2-3; a weak D match, TRBD2 (5 bases). This CDR3 has 13 amino acids. Germline V gene lookup returns CDR1 KGHSH and CDR2 LQKENI. V lost 6 bases and J 6 bases, leaving 13 bases between the germline ends. CDR3 in DNA: TGTGCCAGCTCTCGGGGTCTCGAGGATACGCAGTATTTT. This sequence encodes CASSRGLEDTQYF.

This clone was observed a few times. This sequence joins TRBV3-1 (or the pseudogene TRBV3-2) and TRBJ2-1, with 9 nucleotides matching TRBD1. This CDR3 contains 15 residues. V lost 6 bases and J lost 4; bases outside the gene matches: 7. Germline values: CDR1 LGHDT, CDR2 YNNKEL (reference sequence). The CDR3 nucleotides are TGTGCCAGCAGTATCCCCGGGACAGGGTACAATGAGCAGTTCTTC. This codes for CASSIPGTGYNEQFF.

The rearrangement joins TRBV3-1 (or the pseudogene TRBV3-2) to TRBJ2-3, with 8 bases identical to TRBD2. The J segment lost 7 bases and the V segment lost 7 bases, leaving 10 bases of the junction unmatched. CDR3 length: 14 amino acids. CDR1 and CDR2 (germline): LGHDT, YNNKEL (reference sequence). The CDR3 coding sequence is TGTGCCAGCACCCGGGGGGGGGCCTCATATACGCAGTATTTT. Protein product: CASTRGGASYTQYF.

J is TRBJ1-1 and V is TRBV7-9; 12 bases fit TRBD1. The J segment lost 11 bases and the V segment lost 4 bases, leaving 2 bases of the junction unmatched. This CDR3 is built from 12 residues. CDR1 and CDR2 (germline): SEHNR, FQNEAQ (reference sequence). CDR3 coding DNA: TGTGCCAGCAGCTGGGACAGGGGGCCTGCTTTCTTT. This sequence encodes CASSWDRGPAFF.

This chain links TRBV6-6 with TRBJ2-1, with TRBD2 as a possible D gene (6 bases). Germline CDR1 reads MNHNY; CDR2 reads SVGAGI (reference sequence). The CDR3 covers 13 residues. V was shortened by 2 bases and J by 7 bases, with 9 bases between the two germline ends. The CDR3 DNA follows: TGTGCCAGCAGTTACACCGGGGGTAATGAGCAGTTCTTC. Translating gives CASSYTGGNEQFF.

The genes are TRBV28 and TRBJ1-1, with a tentative D call TRBD1 (5 bases). The CDR3 contains 14 residues. Between the trimmed V and J ends, which lost 5 bases and 4 bases, there was a span of 14 bases. Germline V CDR1 and CDR2: MDHEN, SYDVKM. CDR3 coding DNA: TGTGCCAGCAGTAGCCCGGGGGGGTTCACTGAAGCTTTCTTT. Its protein product is CASSSPGGFTEAFF.

The chain is built from TRBV12-3 or TRBV12-4 and TRBJ1-3; D ambiguous. The CDR3 has 12 residues. Trimming cost V 1 base and J 4 bases, with 2 bases left between them. The chain's CDR3 is CASSLVGNTIYF. The CDR3 DNA follows: TGTGCCAGCAGTTTAGTGGGAAACACCATATATTTT.

The V gene is TRBV18, the J gene TRBJ2-7; 8 bases align to TRBD1. With V trimmed by 3 bases and J by 7 bases, 5 bases remained unmatched. CDR3 length: 13 residues. Germline CDR1 and CDR2: KGHSH and LQKENI. The CDR3 reads CASSPQGAGEQYV. For the CDR3, the DNA is TGTGCCAGCTCACCGCAGGGGGCAGGAGAGCAGTACGTC.

The rearrangement uses TRBV7-2 and TRBJ2-5; the D gene is possibly TRBD2 (6 bases). The V and J ends lost 2 bases and 2 bases respectively, with 9 bases between them. Germline-derived CDR1 and CDR2 are SGHTA and FQGNSA. The CDR3 has 14 residues. In DNA, the CDR3 is TGTGCCAGCAGCTTAATTCGGGGGCAAGAGACCCAGTACTTC. Protein product: CASSLIRGQETQYF.

This clone was found a few times. The chain has TRBV5-1 and TRBJ2-1, with no clear D. CDR3 length equals 15 residues. Trimming pared 1 base from V and 4 bases from J, leaving 12 bases between. Germline loops: CDR1 SGHRS, CDR2 YFSETQ. This CDR3 reads CASSLRTVGYNEQFF. The CDR3 DNA reads as TGCGCCAGCAGCTTGCGGACGGTAGGTTACAATGAGCAGTTCTTC.

This chain joins TRBV15 and TRBJ1-2, with D possibly TRBD1 on 6 matching bases. Trimming left V 5 bases short and J 7 bases short, with 20 bases between. Germline CDR1 LNHNV, CDR2 YYDKDF (reference sequence). CDR3 size: 15 residues. CDR3 coding DNA: TGTGCCACCAGCCCTGGGGGCAGTCCTAGAGCTGGCTACACCTTC. This codes for CATSPGGSPRAGYTF.

The gene calls are TRBV18 and TRBJ1-5; 8 nucleotides agree with TRBD1. The CDR3 contains 15 residues. V gave up 2 bases and J gave up 7 bases; unmatched junction bases: 7. Looked up from germline, CDR1 is KGHSH and CDR2 is LQKENI. In nucleotides, the CDR3 is TGTGCCAGCTCACCATATTCAGGGGGCGTGCAGCCCCAGCATTTT. Protein: CASSPYSGGVQPQHF.

The V call is TRBV5-1, the J call TRBJ1-1; D unresolved. The CDR3 is 14 amino acids. Germline V CDR1 and CDR2: SGHRS, YFSETQ. V gave up 0 bases and J gave up 2 bases, with 8 bases separating them. This chain's CDR3 is CASSLVTANTEAFF. In nucleotides, the CDR3 is TGCGCCAGCAGCTTGGTAACAGCAAACACTGAAGCTTTCTTT.

The chain is built from TRBV4-1 and TRBJ1-1, with D unresolved. The V end was cut by 0 bases, the J end by 5 bases, with 13 bases between. The CDR3 length is 15 residues. Germline V gives CDR1 MGHRA, CDR2 YSYEKL. Written as DNA, the CDR3 is TGCGCCAGCAGCCAAGATCTGACGGTGCGGACTGAAGCTTTCTTT. Amino acid sequence: CASSQDLTVRTEAFF.

This clone turned up a few times. The V call is TRBV30, the J call TRBJ1-6; D perhaps matches TRBD1 (5 bases). V lost 7 bases, J lost 7 bases, and 11 bases lay in between. The CDR3 covers 12 residues. Germline CDR1 reads GTSNPN; CDR2 reads SVGIG (reference sequence). Here the CDR3 DNA reads TGTGCCTCTCGACGGGACAATTCACCCCTCCACTTT. It yields the protein CASRRDNSPLHF.

J is TRBJ1-2 and V is TRBV6-5; 9 bases map to TRBD1. Per germline, CDR1 MNHEY and CDR2 SVGAGI. This CDR3 spans 14 amino acids. V lost 4 bases and J lost 10; bases outside the gene matches: 10. The CDR3 here is CASSSPGQGMFYTF. CDR3 coding DNA: TGTGCCAGCAGTTCACCGGGACAGGGAATGTTCTACACCTTC.

The rearrangement joins TRBV20-1 to TRBJ2-3; D perhaps matches TRBD2 (6 bases). The CDR3 extends over 13 amino acids. V was trimmed by 3 bases and J by 3 bases, leaving 10 bases between them. Germline V gene data show CDR1 as DFQATT and CDR2 as SNEGSKA (reference sequence). Here the CDR3 DNA reads TGCAGTGCTAGTAGACTAGTAACAGATACGCAGTATTTT. This translates into CSASRLVTDTQYF.

The CDR3 DNA sequence: TGTGCCAGCAGAACAGGGGATGGTGGCTACACCTTC. Translating gives CASRTGDGGYTF. The chain couples TRBV7-9 to TRBJ1-2, with TRBD1 matching over 7 bases. The CDR3 is 12 residues long. The J segment lost 7 bases and the V segment lost 6 bases, leaving 5 bases of the junction unmatched. Germline CDR1 SEHNR, CDR2 FQNEAQ (reference sequence).